Given below is one TCR beta chain in context. This sample is part of a study of blood T cells in healthy people across ages. Trimming took 4 bases from V and 2 from J, leaving 14 bases between them. Germline loops: CDR1 MNHEY, CDR2 SVGAGI. The CDR3 has 15 residues. Drawn from each donor were 7.5 to 10 milliliters of peripheral blood. Sample-barcoded 5' priming and a J-beta primer mix drove a second PCR of about 6 to 12 cycles. A single record per CDR3 protein comes from TCRdb applying MiXCR to the 5' RACE reads. The profile shows approximately 880,000 distinct CDR3 sequences, around 48% of them singletons.

The receptor was derived from a man aged 25-45 years in good health. Input material: blood. The rearrangement joins TRBV6-5 to TRBJ2-5; D might be TRBD1 or TRBD2, each matching 5 bases. The CDR3: CASSCQGPNQETQYF. The CDR3 nucleotides are TGTGCCAGCAGTTGCCAGGGACCCAATCAAGAGACCCAGTACTTC.